The 7 T cell receptor beta chains listed next were all sequenced from one sample in a study of neoadjuvant anti-PD-1 for oral cavity cancer. Using immunoSEQ multiplex PCR, the repertoire was profiled, and TCRdb retains in-frame clones only, with some absent. This table holds approximately 42,000 clones, about 76% found once. Time point defined: after neoadjuvant nivolumab, at surgical resection. The material was PBMCs, obtained after nivolumab (anti-PD-1) treatment. These receptor sequences come from a person aged 40 to 85 with oral cavity squamous cell carcinoma.

Here the CDR3 DNA reads TGTGCCAGTAGTCGGACAGGGCCATCTCCAAATCAGCCCCAGCATTTT. Protein product: CASSRTGPSPNQPQHF. This sequence joins TRBV19 and TRBJ1-5, with 8 positions matching TRBD1. Trimming at V came to 5 bases and at J to 4 bases, leaving 10 bases not matched to a gene. The CDR3 sequence is 16 residues long. Germline loops: CDR1 LNHDA, CDR2 SQIVND (reference sequence).

The rearrangement uses TRBV19 and TRBJ1-2; D not certain. The V gene lost 6 bases and the J gene lost 0 bases, with 11 bases spanning the gap. Germline CDR1 and CDR2: LNHDA and SQIVND (reference sequence). The CDR3 is made up of 14 amino acids. The CDR3 is CASSETHANYGYTF. The CDR3 region has the DNA TGTGCCAGTAGCGAGACACATGCTAACTATGGCTACACCTTC.

This rearrangement joins TRBV6-4 to TRBJ1-2; 8 positions agree with TRBD1. Germline V gene lookup returns CDR1 MRHNA and CDR2 SNTAGT. V lost 6 bases and J lost 4; bases outside the gene matches: 13. This CDR3 is 16 amino acids long. CDR3 DNA sequence: TGTGCCAGCAGCCCCAGGACAGGGTTGTCGGTCTATGGCTACACCTTC. It encodes CASSPRTGLSVYGYTF.

This clone is a singleton in its sample. V gene TRBV6-1 combines with J gene TRBJ1-2; D might be TRBD1 (6 bases). The V gene's germline CDR1 is MNHNS and CDR2 SASEGT. Trimming shortened V by 3 bases and J by 0 bases, and 20 bases separated the two germline ends. This CDR3 is 18 amino acids long. CDR3 sequence reads: CASSDQRRRDTANYGYTF. The CDR3 nucleotides read TGTGCCAGCAGTGACCAAAGGCGTCGGGACACTGCTAACTATGGCTACACCTTC.

The genes are TRBV25-1 and TRBJ2-1, with TRBD2 matching over 7 bases. Losses at the gene ends were 6 bases for V and 0 bases for J; bases not matched to a gene: 8. Germline V gene data show CDR1 as MGHDK and CDR2 as SYGVNS. This CDR3 is built from 16 residues. The CDR3 coding sequence is TGTGCCAGCAGGGGAAGCGGGGACTACTCCTACAATGAGCAGTTCTTC. Translation: CASRGSGDYSYNEQFF.

The rearrangement joins TRBV6-5 to TRBJ2-1; D gene ambiguous. V lost 4 bases and J lost 0, with 7 bases in between. The CDR3 has 14 amino acids. The germline V gene has CDR1 MNHEY and CDR2 SVGAGI. The CDR3 DNA follows: TGTGCCAGCAGTTCCGTGAGCTCCTACAATGAGCAGTTCTTC. It codes for CASSSVSSYNEQFF.

The chain has TRBV10-1 and TRBJ1-3; D gene ambiguous. Germline CDR1 and CDR2: WNHNN and SYGVQD (reference sequence). The length of the CDR3 is 15 residues. V lost 6 bases, J lost 4 bases, and 16 bases lay in between. The CDR3 loop is CASRPSRRSGNTIYF. The DNA of the CDR3 is TGCGCCAGCAGACCGTCCCGGCGCTCAGGAAACACCATATATTTT.